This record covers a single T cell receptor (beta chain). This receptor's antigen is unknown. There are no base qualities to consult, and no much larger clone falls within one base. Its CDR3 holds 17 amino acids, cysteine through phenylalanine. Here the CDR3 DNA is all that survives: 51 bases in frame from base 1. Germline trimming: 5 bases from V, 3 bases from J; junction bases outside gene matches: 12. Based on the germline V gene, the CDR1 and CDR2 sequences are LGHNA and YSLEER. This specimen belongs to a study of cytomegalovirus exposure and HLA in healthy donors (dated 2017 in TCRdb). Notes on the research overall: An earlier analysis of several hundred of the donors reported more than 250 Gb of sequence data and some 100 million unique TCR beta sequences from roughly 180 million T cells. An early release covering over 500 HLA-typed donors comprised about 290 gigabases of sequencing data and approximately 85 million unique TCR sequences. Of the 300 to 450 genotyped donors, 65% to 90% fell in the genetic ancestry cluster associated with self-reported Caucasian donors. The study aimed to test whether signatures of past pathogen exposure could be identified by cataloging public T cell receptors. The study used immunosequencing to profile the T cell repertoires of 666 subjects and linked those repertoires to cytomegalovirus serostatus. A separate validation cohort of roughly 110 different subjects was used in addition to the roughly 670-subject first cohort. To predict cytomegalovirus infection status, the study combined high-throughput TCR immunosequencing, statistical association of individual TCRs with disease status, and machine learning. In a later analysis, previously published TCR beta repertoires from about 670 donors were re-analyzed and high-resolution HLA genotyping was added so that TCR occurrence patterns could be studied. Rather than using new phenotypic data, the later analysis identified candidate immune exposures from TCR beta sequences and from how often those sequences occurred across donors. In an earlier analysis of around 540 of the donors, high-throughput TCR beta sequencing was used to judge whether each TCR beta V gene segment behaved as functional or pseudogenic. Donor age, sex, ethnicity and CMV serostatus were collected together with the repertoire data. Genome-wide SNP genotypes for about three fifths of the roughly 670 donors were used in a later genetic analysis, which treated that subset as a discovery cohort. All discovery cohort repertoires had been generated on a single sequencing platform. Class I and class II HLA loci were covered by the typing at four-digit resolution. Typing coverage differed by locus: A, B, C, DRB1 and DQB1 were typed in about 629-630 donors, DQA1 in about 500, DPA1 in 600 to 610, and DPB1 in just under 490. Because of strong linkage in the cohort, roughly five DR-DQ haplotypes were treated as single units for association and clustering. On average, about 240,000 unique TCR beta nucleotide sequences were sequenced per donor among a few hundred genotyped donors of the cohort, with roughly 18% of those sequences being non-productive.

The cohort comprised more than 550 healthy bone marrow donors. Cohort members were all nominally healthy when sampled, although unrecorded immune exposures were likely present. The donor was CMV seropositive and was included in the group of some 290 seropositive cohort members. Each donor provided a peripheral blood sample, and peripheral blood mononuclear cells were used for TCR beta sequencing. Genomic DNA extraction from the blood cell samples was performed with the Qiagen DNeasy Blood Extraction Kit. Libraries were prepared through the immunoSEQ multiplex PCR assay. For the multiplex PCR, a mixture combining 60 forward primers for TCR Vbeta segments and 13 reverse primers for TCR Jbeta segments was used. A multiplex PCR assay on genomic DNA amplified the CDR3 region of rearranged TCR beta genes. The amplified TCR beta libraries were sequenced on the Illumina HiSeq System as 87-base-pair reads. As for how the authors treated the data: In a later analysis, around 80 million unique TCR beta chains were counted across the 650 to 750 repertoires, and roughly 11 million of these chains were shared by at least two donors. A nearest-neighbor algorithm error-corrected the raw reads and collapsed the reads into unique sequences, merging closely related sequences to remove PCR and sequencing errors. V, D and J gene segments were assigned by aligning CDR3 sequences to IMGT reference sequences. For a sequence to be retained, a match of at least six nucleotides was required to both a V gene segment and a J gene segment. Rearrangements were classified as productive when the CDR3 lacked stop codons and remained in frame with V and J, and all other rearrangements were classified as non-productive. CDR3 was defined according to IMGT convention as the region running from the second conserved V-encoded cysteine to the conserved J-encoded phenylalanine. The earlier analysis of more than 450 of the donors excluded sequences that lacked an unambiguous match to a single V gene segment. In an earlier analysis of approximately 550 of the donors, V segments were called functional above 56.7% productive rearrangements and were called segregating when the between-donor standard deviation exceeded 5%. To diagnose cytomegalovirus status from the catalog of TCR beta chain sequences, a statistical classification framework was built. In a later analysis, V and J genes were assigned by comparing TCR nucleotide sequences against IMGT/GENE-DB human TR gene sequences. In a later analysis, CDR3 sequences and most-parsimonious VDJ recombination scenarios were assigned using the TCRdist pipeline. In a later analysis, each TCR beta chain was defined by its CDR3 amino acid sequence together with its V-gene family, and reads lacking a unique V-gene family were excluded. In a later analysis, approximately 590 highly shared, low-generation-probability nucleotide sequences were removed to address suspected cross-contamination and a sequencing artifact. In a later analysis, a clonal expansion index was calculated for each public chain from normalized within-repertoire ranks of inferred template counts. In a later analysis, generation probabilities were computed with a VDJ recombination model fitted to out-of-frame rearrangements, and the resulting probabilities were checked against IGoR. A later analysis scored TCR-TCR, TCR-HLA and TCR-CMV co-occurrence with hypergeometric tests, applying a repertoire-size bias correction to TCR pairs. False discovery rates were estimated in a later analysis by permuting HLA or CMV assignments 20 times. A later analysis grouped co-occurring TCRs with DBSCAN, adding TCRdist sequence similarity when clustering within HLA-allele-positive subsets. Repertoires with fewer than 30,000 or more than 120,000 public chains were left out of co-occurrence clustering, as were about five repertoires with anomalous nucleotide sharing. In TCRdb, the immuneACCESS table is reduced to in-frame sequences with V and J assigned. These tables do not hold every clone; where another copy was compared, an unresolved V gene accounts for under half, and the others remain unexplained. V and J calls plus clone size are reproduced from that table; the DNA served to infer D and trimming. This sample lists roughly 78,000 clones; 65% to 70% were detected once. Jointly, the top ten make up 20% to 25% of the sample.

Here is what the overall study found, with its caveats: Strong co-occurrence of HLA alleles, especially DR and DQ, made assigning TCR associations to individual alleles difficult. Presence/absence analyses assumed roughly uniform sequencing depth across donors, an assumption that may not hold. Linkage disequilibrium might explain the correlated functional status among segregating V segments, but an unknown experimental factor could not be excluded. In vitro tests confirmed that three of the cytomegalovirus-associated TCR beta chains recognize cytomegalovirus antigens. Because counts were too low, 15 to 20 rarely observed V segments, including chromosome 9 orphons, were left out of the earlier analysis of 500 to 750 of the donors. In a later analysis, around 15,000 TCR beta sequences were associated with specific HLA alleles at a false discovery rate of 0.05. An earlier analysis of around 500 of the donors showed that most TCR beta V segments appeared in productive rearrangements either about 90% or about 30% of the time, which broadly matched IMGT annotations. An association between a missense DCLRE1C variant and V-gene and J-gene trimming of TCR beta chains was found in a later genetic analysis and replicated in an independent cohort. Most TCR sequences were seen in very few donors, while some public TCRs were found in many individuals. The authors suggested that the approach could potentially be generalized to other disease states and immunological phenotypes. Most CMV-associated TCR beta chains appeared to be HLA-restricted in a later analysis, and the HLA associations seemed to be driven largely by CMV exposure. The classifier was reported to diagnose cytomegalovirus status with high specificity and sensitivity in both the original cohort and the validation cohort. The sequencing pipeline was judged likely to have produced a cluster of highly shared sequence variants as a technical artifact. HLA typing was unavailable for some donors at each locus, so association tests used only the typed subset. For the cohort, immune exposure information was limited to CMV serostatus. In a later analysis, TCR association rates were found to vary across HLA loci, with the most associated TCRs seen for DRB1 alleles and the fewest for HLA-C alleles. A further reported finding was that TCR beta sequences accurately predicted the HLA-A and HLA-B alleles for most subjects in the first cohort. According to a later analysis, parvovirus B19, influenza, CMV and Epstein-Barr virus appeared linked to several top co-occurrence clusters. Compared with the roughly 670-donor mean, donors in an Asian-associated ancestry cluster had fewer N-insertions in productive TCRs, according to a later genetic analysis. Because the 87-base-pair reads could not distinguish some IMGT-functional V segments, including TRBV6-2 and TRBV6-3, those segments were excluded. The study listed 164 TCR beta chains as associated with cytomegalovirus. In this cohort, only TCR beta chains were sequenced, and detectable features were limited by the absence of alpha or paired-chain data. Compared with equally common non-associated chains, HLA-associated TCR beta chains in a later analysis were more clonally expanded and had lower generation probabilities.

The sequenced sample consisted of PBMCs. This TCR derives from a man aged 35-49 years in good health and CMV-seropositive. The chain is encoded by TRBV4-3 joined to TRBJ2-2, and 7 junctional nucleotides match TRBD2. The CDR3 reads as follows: CASSSEGAGVHTGELFF. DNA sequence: TGCGCCAGCAGCTCGGAGGGCGCGGGGGTACACACCGGGGAGCTGTTTTTT.